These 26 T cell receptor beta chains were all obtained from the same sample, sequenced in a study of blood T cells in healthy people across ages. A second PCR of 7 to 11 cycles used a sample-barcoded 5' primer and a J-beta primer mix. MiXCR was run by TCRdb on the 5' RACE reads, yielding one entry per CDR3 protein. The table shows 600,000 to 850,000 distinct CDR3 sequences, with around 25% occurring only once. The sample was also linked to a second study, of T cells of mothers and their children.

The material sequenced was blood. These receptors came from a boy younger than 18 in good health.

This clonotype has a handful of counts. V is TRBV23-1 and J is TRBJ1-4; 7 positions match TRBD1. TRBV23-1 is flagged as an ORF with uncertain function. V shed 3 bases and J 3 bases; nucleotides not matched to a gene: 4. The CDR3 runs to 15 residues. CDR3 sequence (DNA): TGCGCCAGCAGTCACCCAGGGGGAGCTAATGAAAAACTGTTTTTT. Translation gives CASSHPGGANEKLFF.

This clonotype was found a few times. The CDR3 DNA sequence: TGTGCCAGCAGGGACAGGGTAGTCCCCGAGCAGTACTTC. Translation: CASRDRVVPEQYF. The chain carries TRBV12-3 or TRBV12-4 and TRBJ2-7; 8 bases are shared with TRBD1. The ends lost 6 bases at V and 6 bases at J; junction bases unmatched: 7. The CDR3 totals 13 residues.

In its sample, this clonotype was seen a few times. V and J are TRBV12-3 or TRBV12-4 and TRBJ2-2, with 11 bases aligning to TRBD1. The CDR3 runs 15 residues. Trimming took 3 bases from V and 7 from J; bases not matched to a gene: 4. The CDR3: CASSFGDRGIGELFF. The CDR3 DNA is TGTGCCAGCAGTTTTGGGGACAGGGGGATCGGGGAGCTGTTTTTT.

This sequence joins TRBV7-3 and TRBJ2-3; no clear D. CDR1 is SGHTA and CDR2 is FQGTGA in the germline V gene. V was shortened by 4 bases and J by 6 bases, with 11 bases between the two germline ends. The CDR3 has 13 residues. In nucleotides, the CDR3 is TGTGCCAGCAGCTCAAATGTACGGGATACGCAGTATTTT. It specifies CASSSNVRDTQYF.

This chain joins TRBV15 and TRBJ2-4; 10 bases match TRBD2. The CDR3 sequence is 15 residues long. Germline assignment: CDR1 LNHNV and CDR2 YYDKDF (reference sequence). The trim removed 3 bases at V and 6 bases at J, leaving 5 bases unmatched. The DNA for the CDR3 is TGTGCCACCAGCAGCTCCCTAGCGGGGGCAAACATTCAGTACTTC. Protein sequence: CATSSSLAGANIQYF.

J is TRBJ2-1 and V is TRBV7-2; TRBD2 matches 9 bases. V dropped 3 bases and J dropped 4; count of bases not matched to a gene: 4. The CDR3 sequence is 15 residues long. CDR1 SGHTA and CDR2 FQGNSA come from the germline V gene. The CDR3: CASSFRRGGYNEQFF. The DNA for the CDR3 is TGTGCCAGCAGCTTTAGGCGGGGGGGTTACAATGAGCAGTTCTTC.

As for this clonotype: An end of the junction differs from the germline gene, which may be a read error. The DNA for the CDR3 is TGTGCCGGCAGTGGGGGAGCAGATACGCAGTATTTT. This translates into CAGSGGADTQYF. The chain uses TRBV25-1 and TRBJ2-3; the D call may be TRBD1 or TRBD2 (5 bases each). The germline V gene encodes CDR1 MGHDK and CDR2 SYGVNS. The CDR3 spans 12 residues.

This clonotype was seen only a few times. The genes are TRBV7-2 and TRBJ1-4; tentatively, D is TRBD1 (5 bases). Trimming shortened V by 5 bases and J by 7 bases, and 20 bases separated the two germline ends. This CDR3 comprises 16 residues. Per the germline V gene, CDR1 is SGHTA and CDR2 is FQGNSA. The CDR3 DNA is TGTGCCAGCAGCAGCCAGAGGACACTTCGGGCTGAAAAACTGTTTTTT. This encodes CASSSQRTLRAEKLFF.

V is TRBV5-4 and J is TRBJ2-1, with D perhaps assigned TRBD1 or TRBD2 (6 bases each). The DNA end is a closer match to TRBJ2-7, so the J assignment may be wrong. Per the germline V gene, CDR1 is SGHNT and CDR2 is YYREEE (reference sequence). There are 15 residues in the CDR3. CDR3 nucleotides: TGTGCCAGCAGCTTGGCGCCGGGGGCGCAGAACGAGCAGTACTTC. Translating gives CASSLAPGAQNEQYF.

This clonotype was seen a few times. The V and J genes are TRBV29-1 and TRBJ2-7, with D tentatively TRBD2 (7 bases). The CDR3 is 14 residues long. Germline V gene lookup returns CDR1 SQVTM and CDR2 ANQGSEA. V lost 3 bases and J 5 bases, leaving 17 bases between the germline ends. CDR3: CSVEEGKGGDEQYF. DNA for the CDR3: TGCAGCGTTGAGGAGGGGAAGGGGGGGGACGAGCAGTACTTC.

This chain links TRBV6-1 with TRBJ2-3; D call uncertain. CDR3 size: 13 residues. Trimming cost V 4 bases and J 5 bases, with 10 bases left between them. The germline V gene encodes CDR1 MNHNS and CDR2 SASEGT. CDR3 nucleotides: TGTGCCAGCAGTGCCCTACGGGTAGATACGCAGTATTTT. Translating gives CASSALRVDTQYF.

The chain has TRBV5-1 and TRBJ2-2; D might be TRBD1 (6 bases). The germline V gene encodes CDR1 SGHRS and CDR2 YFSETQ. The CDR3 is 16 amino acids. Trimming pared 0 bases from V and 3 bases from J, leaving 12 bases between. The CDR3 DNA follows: TGCGCCAGCAGCTTGGCTCGACAGGTCTACACCGGGGAGCTGTTTTTT. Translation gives CASSLARQVYTGELFF.

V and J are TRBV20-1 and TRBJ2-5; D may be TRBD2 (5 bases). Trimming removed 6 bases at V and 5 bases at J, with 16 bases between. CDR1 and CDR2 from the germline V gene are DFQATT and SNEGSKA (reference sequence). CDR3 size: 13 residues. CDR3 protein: CSAHPVGEETQYF. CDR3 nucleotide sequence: TGCAGTGCACACCCCGTTGGGGAGGAGACCCAGTACTTC.

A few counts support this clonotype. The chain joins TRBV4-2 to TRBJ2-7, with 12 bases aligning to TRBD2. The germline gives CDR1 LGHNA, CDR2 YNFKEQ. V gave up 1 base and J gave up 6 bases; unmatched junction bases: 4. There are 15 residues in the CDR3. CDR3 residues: CASSQGLAGVGEQYF. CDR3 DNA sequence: TGTGCCAGCAGCCAAGGACTAGCGGGGGTAGGCGAGCAGTACTTC.

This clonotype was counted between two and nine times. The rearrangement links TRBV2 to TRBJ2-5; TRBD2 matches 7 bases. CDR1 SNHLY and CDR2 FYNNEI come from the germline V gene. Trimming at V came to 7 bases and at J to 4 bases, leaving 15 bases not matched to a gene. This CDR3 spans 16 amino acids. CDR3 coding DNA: TGTGCCAGCATCAGAGGTCCCCGGGACTACTCAGAGACCCAGTACTTC. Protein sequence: CASIRGPRDYSETQYF.

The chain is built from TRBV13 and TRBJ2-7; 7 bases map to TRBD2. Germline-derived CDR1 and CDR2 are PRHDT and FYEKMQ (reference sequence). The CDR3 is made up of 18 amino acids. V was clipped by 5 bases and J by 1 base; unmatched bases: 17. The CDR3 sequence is CASSPLGYAGEVSYEQYF. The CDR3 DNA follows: TGTGCCAGCAGCCCCCTAGGGTACGCGGGGGAGGTATCCTACGAGCAGTACTTC.

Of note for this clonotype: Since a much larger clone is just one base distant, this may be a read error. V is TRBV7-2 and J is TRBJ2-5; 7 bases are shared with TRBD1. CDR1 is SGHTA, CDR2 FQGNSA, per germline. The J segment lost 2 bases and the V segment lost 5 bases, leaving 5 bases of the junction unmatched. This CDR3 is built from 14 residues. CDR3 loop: CASSPGQRQETQYF. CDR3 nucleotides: TGTGCCAGCAGCCCGGGACAGAGACAAGAGACCCAGTACTTC.

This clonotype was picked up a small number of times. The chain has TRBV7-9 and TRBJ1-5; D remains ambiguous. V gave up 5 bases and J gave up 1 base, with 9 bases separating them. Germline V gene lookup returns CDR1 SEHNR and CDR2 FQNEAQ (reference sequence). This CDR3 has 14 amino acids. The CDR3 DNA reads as TGTGCCAGCAGCCTGACGGAAAGCAATCAGCCCCAGCATTTT. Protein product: CASSLTESNQPQHF. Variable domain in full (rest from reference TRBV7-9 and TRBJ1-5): DTGVSQNPRHKITKRGQNVTFRCDPISEHNRLYWYRQTLGQGPEFLTYFQNEAQLEKSRLLSDRFSAERPKGSFSTLEIQRTEQGDSAMYLCASSLTESNQPQHFGDGTRLSIL.

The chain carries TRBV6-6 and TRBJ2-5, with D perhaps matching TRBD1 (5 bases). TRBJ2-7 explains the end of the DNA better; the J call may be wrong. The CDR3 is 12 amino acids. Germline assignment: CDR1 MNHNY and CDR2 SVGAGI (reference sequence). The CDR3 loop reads CASTQAAYEQYF. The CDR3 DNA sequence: TGTGCCAGCACACAGGCCGCCTACGAGCAGTACTTC.

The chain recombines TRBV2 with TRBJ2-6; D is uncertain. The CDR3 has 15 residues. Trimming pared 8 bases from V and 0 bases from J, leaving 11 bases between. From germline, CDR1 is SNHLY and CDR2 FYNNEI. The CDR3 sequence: CASVHPDSGANVLTF. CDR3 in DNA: TGTGCCAGCGTACACCCTGACTCTGGGGCCAACGTCCTGACTTTC.

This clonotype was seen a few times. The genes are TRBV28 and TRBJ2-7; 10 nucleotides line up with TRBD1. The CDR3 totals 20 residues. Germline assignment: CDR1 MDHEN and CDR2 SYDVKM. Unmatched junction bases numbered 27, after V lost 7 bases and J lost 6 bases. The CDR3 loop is CASTLGQGRRSEASVVEQYF. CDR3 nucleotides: TGTGCCAGCACCCTGGGACAGGGGAGAAGGAGTGAAGCTAGCGTGGTCGAGCAGTACTTC.

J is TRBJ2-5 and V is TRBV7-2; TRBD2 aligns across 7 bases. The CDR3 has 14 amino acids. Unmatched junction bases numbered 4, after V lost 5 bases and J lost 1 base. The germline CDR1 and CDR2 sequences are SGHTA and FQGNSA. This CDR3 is CASSAGLPQETQYF. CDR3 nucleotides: TGTGCCAGCAGCGCGGGACTACCCCAAGAGACCCAGTACTTC.

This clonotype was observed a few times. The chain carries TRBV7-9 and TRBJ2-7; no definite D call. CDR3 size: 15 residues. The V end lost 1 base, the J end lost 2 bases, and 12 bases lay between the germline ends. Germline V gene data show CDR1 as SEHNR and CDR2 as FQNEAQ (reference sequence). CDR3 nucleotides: TGTGCCAGCAGCTTAGTCACTCCTCCACCCTACGAGCAGTACTTC. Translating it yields CASSLVTPPPYEQYF.

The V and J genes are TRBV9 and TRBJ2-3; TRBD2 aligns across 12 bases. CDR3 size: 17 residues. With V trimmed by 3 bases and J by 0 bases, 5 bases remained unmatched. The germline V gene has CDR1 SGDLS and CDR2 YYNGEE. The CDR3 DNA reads TGTGCCAGCAGCGCCCTACTAGCGGGGGGCAGCACAGATACGCAGTATTTT. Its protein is CASSALLAGGSTDTQYF.

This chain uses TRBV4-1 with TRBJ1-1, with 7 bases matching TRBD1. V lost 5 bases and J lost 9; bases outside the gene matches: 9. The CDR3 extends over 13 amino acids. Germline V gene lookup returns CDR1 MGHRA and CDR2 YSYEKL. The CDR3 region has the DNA TGCGCCAGCAGCGCACCGGGACAGCCACAAGCTTTCTTT. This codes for CASSAPGQPQAFF.

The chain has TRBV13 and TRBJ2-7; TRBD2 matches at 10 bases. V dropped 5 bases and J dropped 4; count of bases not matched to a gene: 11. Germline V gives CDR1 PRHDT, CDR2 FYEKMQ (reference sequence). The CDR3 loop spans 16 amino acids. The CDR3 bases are TGTGCCAGCAGCCCAGGAGCGGGAGGGCCATGGTACGAGCAGTACTTC. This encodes CASSPGAGGPWYEQYF.